Following are 12 T cell receptor beta chains from one sample sequenced in a study of blood T cells in healthy people across ages. Using a J-beta primer mix together with a sample-barcoded 5' primer, a second PCR was run for roughly 7 to 11 cycles. MiXCR, run by TCRdb on the 5' RACE reads, gives a single entry per CDR3 protein. The table includes some 760,000 distinct CDR3 sequences, 20% to 30% detected once. Another study also made use of these data, one on T cells of mothers and their children.

Sequencing was carried out using blood. These receptor sequences come from a boy aged 5-17 years in good health.

This clonotype turned up a few times. Its ends do not fully match the called genes, so a read error is possible. V gene TRBV13 combines with J gene TRBJ2-6, with TRBD1 as a possible D gene (5 bases). The CDR3 extends over 15 amino acids. Germline V gene lookup returns CDR1 PRHDT and CDR2 FYEKMQ (reference sequence). The CDR3 coding sequence is TGTGCCAGCAGCTTAGGGACAGCTGGGGCCAACGGCCTGACTTTC. Protein sequence: CASSLGTAGANGLTF.

V and J are TRBV29-1 and TRBJ2-1; possibly TRBD1 or TRBD2 for D (5 bases each). Trimming stripped 1 base from V and 0 bases from J, with 16 bases between. The CDR3 covers 17 residues. CDR1 is SQVTM, CDR2 ANQGSEA, per germline. Here the CDR3 DNA reads TGCAGCGTTGAAGGGGAGATGGGAGACAGCTCCTACAATGAGCAGTTCTTC. As protein: CSVEGEMGDSSYNEQFF.

In regard to this clonotype: One junction end disagrees with the germline gene, perhaps due to a read error. The V call is TRBV20-1, the J call TRBJ2-3; D perhaps matches TRBD2 (7 bases). Germline-derived CDR1 and CDR2 are DFQATT and SNEGSKA (reference sequence). The CDR3 sequence is 15 residues long. CDR3 residues: CSASGAGASTDTQCF. CDR3 nucleotide sequence: TGCAGTGCTTCCGGGGCGGGGGCTTCAACGGATACGCAGTGTTTT.

This clonotype was seen more than once but under ten times. The V call is TRBV7-2, the J call TRBJ1-4, with 8 bases fitting TRBD1. CDR1 is SGHTA and CDR2 is FQGNSA in the germline V gene. The CDR3 length is 15 residues. Trimming cost V 6 bases and J 11 bases; bases outside gene matches: 14. CDR3 sequence: CASSQGAAGPMKLFF. The DNA of the CDR3 is TGTGCCAGCAGTCAGGGGGCGGCAGGGCCAATGAAACTGTTTTTT.

In its sample, this clonotype was seen a few times. This rearrangement joins TRBV12-3 or TRBV12-4 to TRBJ2-5, with D unclear. Trimming left V 8 bases short and J 5 bases short, with 12 bases between. This CDR3 comprises 12 residues. This chain's CDR3 is CASQRAWETQYF. The CDR3 nucleotides read TGTGCCAGCCAAAGGGCCTGGGAGACCCAGTACTTC.

This clonotype was detected a few times. The V gene is TRBV5-5, the J gene TRBJ2-7; TRBD2 matches at 7 bases. The germline V gene has CDR1 SGHKS and CDR2 YYEKEE (reference sequence). The CDR3 totals 14 residues. V shed 4 bases, J shed 3 bases, and the junction held 7 bases outside the gene matches. CDR3 DNA sequence: TGTGCCAGCAGCCGCGGGGGAGACTTCTACGAGCAGTACTTC. This encodes CASSRGGDFYEQYF.

This clonotype was seen a few times. The V and J genes are TRBV27 and TRBJ2-5, with D tentatively TRBD1 (6 bases). Trimming cost V 2 bases and J 2 bases, with 9 bases left between them. Germline V CDR1 and CDR2: MNHEY, SMNVEV (reference sequence). The CDR3 covers 14 residues. CDR3: CASSLMTGQETQYF. In DNA, the CDR3 is TGTGCCAGCAGTTTAATGACAGGACAAGAGACCCAGTACTTC.

This clonotype was observed a few times. This chain connects TRBV28 to TRBJ1-4, with a weak D call TRBD1 (6 bases). Germline CDR1 is MDHEN and CDR2 is SYDVKM. V lost 5 bases, J lost 3 bases, and 10 bases lay in between. The CDR3 spans 14 residues. CDR3 sequence (DNA): TGTGCCAGCAGTACCAGGGGCCCTAATGAAAAACTGTTTTTT. It translates to CASSTRGPNEKLFF.

The chain is built from TRBV10-2 and TRBJ1-1; D remains ambiguous. Germline loops: CDR1 WSHSY, CDR2 SAAADI. The CDR3 contains 11 residues. Trimming left V 8 bases short and J 10 bases short, with 14 bases between. The DNA of the CDR3 is TGCGCCAGCCGGGGTTTAGAGGGAGCTTTCTTT. Residues: CASRGLEGAFF.

This clonotype was observed a handful of times. The chain recombines TRBV29-1 with TRBJ2-5, with D maybe TRBD2 (5 bases). V was pared by 4 bases and J by 5 bases, with 11 bases between. The germline V gene has CDR1 SQVTM and CDR2 ANQGSEA. The CDR3 is 12 residues long. In nucleotides, the CDR3 is TGCAGCGTTGGAGGGCGTGAGGAGACCCAGTACTTC. It codes for CSVGGREETQYF.

For this clonotype: The conserved phenylalanine or tryptophan normally closing the CDR3 is absent here, so this likely arose from a read error. This chain connects TRBV12-3 or TRBV12-4 to TRBJ2-3; D might be TRBD2 (6 bases). V lost 6 bases, J lost 7 bases, and 14 bases lay in between. This CDR3 comprises 13 residues. The CDR3 is CASRPAGANTQYS. The CDR3 region has the DNA TGTGCCAGCAGACCAGCGGGTGCTAATACGCAGTATTCT.

J is TRBJ2-3 and V is TRBV29-1; TRBD2 agrees at 9 bases. This CDR3 has 17 amino acids. Trimming removed 0 bases from V and 2 bases from J; junction bases left unmatched: 9. Germline V lookup: CDR1 SQVTM, CDR2 ANQGSEA. In DNA, the CDR3 is TGCAGCGTTGAAGACCCGGGACTAGCAGTAAACACAGATACGCAGTATTTT. Its protein product is CSVEDPGLAVNTDTQYF.